A selection of T cell receptor beta chains follows, all from one sample in a study of T cells in Graves' hyperthyroidism and ophthalmopathy. Via MiXCR, TCRdb re-called the multiplex PCR reads, giving one row per CDR3 protein. The table shows some 300,000 distinct CDR3 sequences, with 13% occurring only once. The sample taken for sequencing was blood. These receptors all stem from a young woman with Graves' hyperthyroidism that later progressed to Graves' ophthalmopathy. Each CDR3 is given with its conserved first and last residue. A D gene is named only where the DNA matches it firmly. For some rows the clone size is stated as once, few or many, or as a class when expanded; others skip it.

TRBJ1-5 TRBV28 many TRBD1 CASSRGTDNQPQHF TGTGCCAGCAGTCGGGGGACAGACAATCAGCCCCAGCATTTT
TRBJ2-4 TRBV7-3 NA NA CASGFGPGRAKNIQYF TGTGCCAGCGGCTTCGGTCCGGGGAGAGCCAAAAACATTCAGTACTTC
TRBJ1-4 TRBV2 many TRBD1 CASSEAPGQGNEKLFF TGTGCCAGCAGTGAGGCCCCGGGACAGGGCAATGAAAAACTGTTTTTT
TRBJ1-1 TRBV5-1 many NA CASSLIAGPNTEAFF TGCGCCAGCAGCTTGATTGCGGGGCCGAACACTGAAGCTTTCTTT
TRBJ2-3 TRBV20-1 few TRBD2 CSARGTSTDTQYF TGCAGTGCTAGAGGGACTAGCACGGATACGCAGTATTTT
TRBJ1-2 TRBV6-5 many NA CASSYSSVTINGYTF TGTGCCAGCAGTTACTCGAGTGTAACGATAAATGGCTACACCTTC
TRBJ2-2 TRBV19 NA TRBD1 CASSLGQVAGELFF TGTGCCAGTAGCCTCGGACAGGTAGCTGGGGAGCTGTTTTTT
TRBJ1-2 TRBV6-2/TRBV6-3 few NA CASSYSIGDGYTF TGTGCCAGCAGTTACTCGATCGGGGATGGCTACACCTTC
TRBJ2-1 TRBV28 many NA CASSYLRDSSYNEQFF TGTGCCAGCAGTTACCTCCGGGACTCTTCCTACAATGAGCAGTTCTTC
TRBJ1-1 TRBV12-5 NA NA CASGLGMGTAFF TGTGCTAGTGGTTTAGGAATGGGGACGGCTTTCTTT
TRBJ2-1 TRBV6-1 many NA CASSYGDRHNEQFF TGTGCCAGCAGTTATGGGGACCGGCACAATGAGCAGTTCTTC
TRBJ2-2 TRBV28 many TRBD2 CATRLAGPTNTGELFF TGTGCCACGAGACTAGCGGGACCTACGAACACCGGGGAGCTGTTTTTT
TRBJ1-5 TRBV5-1 NA NA CASSSGAGLNQPQHF TGCGCCAGCAGCTCTGGGGCAGGACTCAATCAGCCCCAGCATTTT
TRBJ2-5 TRBV7-2 many TRBD2 CATGTTGGVETQYF TGTGCCACCGGAACTACGGGAGGGGTCGAGACCCAGTACTTC
TRBJ1-4 TRBV6-6 NA NA CASSYSRLEGNEKLFF TGTGCCAGCAGTTACTCCAGACTAGAGGGGAATGAAAAACTGTTTTTT
TRBJ2-7 TRBV19 NA TRBD1 CASRLGTGDEQYF TGTGCCAGTAGGCTCGGGACAGGGGACGAGCAGTACTTC
TRBJ1-1 TRBV6-1 many NA CASTSDGNTEAFF TGTGCCAGCACCTCTGACGGGAACACTGAAGCTTTCTTT
TRBJ2-1 TRBV7-3 NA NA CASSPTRDRFNEQFF TGTGCCAGCAGCCCAACCCGGGACCGCTTTAATGAGCAGTTCTTC
TRBJ2-1 TRBV30 many NA CAWSKMTANNEQFF TGTGCCTGGAGTAAAATGACGGCTAACAATGAGCAGTTCTTC
TRBJ1-5 TRBV12-3/TRBV12-4 many NA CASSANVQGIRYQPQHF TGTGCCAGCAGCGCTAACGTACAGGGTATACGTTATCAGCCCCAGCATTTT
TRBJ1-2 TRBV20-1 many NA CSASWGDLGYTF TGCAGTGCCAGCTGGGGGGATTTAGGCTACACCTTC
TRBJ2-3 TRBV20-1 many NA CSARRPDLTDTQYF TGCAGTGCTAGACGGCCGGACCTCACAGATACGCAGTATTTT
TRBJ2-6 TRBV20-1 NA NA CSARSLARQEVSGANVLTF TGCAGTGCCAGATCCCTCGCTCGGCAGGAGGTATCTGGGGCCAACGTCCTGACTTTC
TRBJ2-3 TRBV7-2 NA NA CASSLGAVLWSDTQYF TGTGCCAGCAGCTTAGGGGCGGTCTTATGGTCCGATACGCAGTATTTT